Sequencing of this T cell receptor (beta chain) was carried out in a study of cytomegalovirus exposure and HLA in healthy donors. Broader study findings: The listing of 150 to 200 TCR beta chains classed them as cytomegalovirus-associated. According to an earlier analysis, most TCR beta V segments yielded productive rearrangements about 87% or about 30% of the time.

A remark on this clone: The target antigen is unknown.

V lost 1 base to trimming and J lost 7 bases, with 16 bases between them. CDR3 size: 16 residues. The germline CDR1 and CDR2 sequences are MGHDK and SYGVNS. Primers included in the PCR were 60 Vbeta and 13 Jbeta primers. TCRdb's table, derived via immunoSEQ multiplex PCR, lists solely in-frame clones and lacks some. The sample holds roughly 140,000 clones, around 79% seen once. The chain recombines TRBV25-1 with TRBJ1-4; D may be TRBD1 (5 bases). This TCR came from a woman aged 40-49 years in good health and CMV-seropositive. The sequenced sample was PBMCs. Here the CDR3 DNA reads TGTGCCAGCAGTGAATGGGGCACAGGCGGACCTGAAAAACTGTTTTTT. Protein: CASSEWGTGGPEKLFF.